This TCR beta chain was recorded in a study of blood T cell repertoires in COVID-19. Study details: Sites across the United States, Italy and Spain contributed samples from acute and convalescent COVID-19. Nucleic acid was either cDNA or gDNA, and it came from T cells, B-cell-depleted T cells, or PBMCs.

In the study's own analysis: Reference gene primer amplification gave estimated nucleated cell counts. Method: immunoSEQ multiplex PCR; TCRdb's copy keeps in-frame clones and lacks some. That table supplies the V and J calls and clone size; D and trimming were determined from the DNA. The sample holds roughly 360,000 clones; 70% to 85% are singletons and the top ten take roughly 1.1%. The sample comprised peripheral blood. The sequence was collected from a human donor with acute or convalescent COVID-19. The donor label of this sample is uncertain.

CDR3 nucleotide sequence: TGTGCCAGCAGCTTGCCCGGGACAGGGGACACTGAAGCTTTCTTT. It encodes CASSLPGTGDTEAFF. The V and J genes are TRBV5-6 and TRBJ1-1; 10 bases align to TRBD1. The CDR3 has 15 amino acids. Losses at the gene ends were 1 base for V and 3 bases for J; bases not matched to a gene: 3. Per germline, CDR1 SGHDT and CDR2 YYEEEE.